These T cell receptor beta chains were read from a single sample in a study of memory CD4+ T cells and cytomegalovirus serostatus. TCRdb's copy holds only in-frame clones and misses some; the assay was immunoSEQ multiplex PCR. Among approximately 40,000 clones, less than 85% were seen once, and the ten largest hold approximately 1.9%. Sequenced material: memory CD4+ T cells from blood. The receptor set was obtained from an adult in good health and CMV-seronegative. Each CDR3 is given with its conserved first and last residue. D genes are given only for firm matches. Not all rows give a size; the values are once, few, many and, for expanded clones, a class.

cdr3_nt: TGTGCCAGCAGTTACCGGGACAGGTCCTCCTATGGCTACACCTTC
cdr3_aa: CASSYRDRSSYGYTF
d_call: TRBD1
j_call: TRBJ1-2
clone_size: few
v_call: TRBV28

cdr3_nt: TGTGCCAGCAGCGTAAGACAGGGCCTCTCTGGAAACACCATATATTTT
cdr3_aa: CASSVRQGLSGNTIYF
d_call: TRBD1
j_call: TRBJ1-3
clone_size: -
v_call: TRBV13

cdr3_nt: TGTGCCAGCAGTGAAGCCCAGCCCCCTAACTATGGCTACACCTTC
cdr3_aa: CASSEAQPPNYGYTF
d_call: -
j_call: TRBJ1-2
clone_size: -
v_call: TRBV6-1

cdr3_nt: TGTGCCAGCAGTGAGGGATCTTCCCGGCCCCAGCATTTT
cdr3_aa: CASSEGSSRPQHF
d_call: -
j_call: TRBJ1-5
clone_size: -
v_call: TRBV2

cdr3_nt: TGTGCCAGCCACAGGGATGGGAATTCACCCCTCCACTTT
cdr3_aa: CASHRDGNSPLHF
d_call: -
j_call: TRBJ1-6
clone_size: -
v_call: TRBV6-1

cdr3_nt: TGTGCCAGCAGTGAAATAGTCGTGGGGAATCAGCCCCAGCATTTT
cdr3_aa: CASSEIVVGNQPQHF
d_call: -
j_call: TRBJ1-5
clone_size: -
v_call: TRBV6-1

cdr3_nt: TGTGCCAGCAGCCAAGATGAGGGGGAAGGTGGCTACACCTTC
cdr3_aa: CASSQDEGEGGYTF
d_call: -
j_call: TRBJ1-2
clone_size: -
v_call: TRBV4-2

cdr3_nt: TGTGCCAGCAGTTGGGTCGGGGGGCAGTACTTC
cdr3_aa: CASSWVGGQYF
d_call: -
j_call: TRBJ2-7
clone_size: -
v_call: TRBV6-1

cdr3_nt: TGCGCCAGCAGCGTCACCGGGACTAGCGGGGCCGAGCAGTACTTC
cdr3_aa: CASSVTGTSGAEQYF
d_call: TRBD2
j_call: TRBJ2-7
clone_size: few
v_call: TRBV5-1

cdr3_nt: TGTGCCAGCAGCTTAAATTCTGCTAGCGGGCAGTACTTC
cdr3_aa: CASSLNSASGQYF
d_call: TRBD2
j_call: TRBJ2-5
clone_size: -
v_call: TRBV7-3

cdr3_nt: TGCGCCAGCAGCTTCCTAGCAAGCGGGGGAAACAACAATGAGCAGTTCTTC
cdr3_aa: CASSFLASGGNNNEQFF
d_call: TRBD2
j_call: TRBJ2-1
clone_size: -
v_call: TRBV5-1

cdr3_nt: TGTGCCAGCAGTGAAGCGGGGGCGAGGGCAGATACGCAGTATTTT
cdr3_aa: CASSEAGARADTQYF
d_call: -
j_call: TRBJ2-3
clone_size: -
v_call: TRBV2

cdr3_nt: TGTGCCAGCAGTGAAGCGCAGGGGAGGGGACCGAGGCATTTT
cdr3_aa: CASSEAQGRGPRHF
d_call: -
j_call: TRBJ1-5
clone_size: once
v_call: TRBV6-1

cdr3_nt: TGTGCCAGCAGCCACGGGACTAGCGACTCCTACGAGCAGTACTTC
cdr3_aa: CASSHGTSDSYEQYF
d_call: TRBD2
j_call: TRBJ2-7
clone_size: -
v_call: TRBV4-2

cdr3_nt: TGTGCCAGCAGTGAAAACCCGACAGCAGGCTACACCTTC
cdr3_aa: CASSENPTAGYTF
d_call: -
j_call: TRBJ1-2
clone_size: once
v_call: TRBV6-1

cdr3_nt: TGTGCCAGCAGCGGACAGGGCGTCGAGACCCAGTACTTC
cdr3_aa: CASSGQGVETQYF
d_call: TRBD1
j_call: TRBJ2-5
clone_size: -
v_call: TRBV7-9

cdr3_nt: TGCGCCAGCAGCTGGGCCGGGACGAAACAAGAGACCCAGTACTTC
cdr3_aa: CASSWAGTKQETQYF
d_call: -
j_call: TRBJ2-5
clone_size: -
v_call: TRBV5-1

cdr3_nt: TGTGCCAGCACCAACCCCGGGACGCCCGACACAGATACGCAGTATTTT
cdr3_aa: CASTNPGTPDTDTQYF
d_call: -
j_call: TRBJ2-3
clone_size: -
v_call: TRBV28

cdr3_nt: TGTGCCAGCAGCTCCTCGGGCAGGGGGCGAGGATATGAGCAGTTCTTC
cdr3_aa: CASSSSGRGRGYEQFF
d_call: TRBD1
j_call: TRBJ2-1
clone_size: few
v_call: TRBV5-4

cdr3_nt: TGTGCCAGCAGCCAGGACAGGTTCACTGAAGCTTTCTTT
cdr3_aa: CASSQDRFTEAFF
d_call: TRBD1
j_call: TRBJ1-1
clone_size: -
v_call: TRBV7-3

cdr3_nt: TGTGCTAGCCGACCTCAGGGACAGGGGGCTTACGAGCAGTACTTC
cdr3_aa: CASRPQGQGAYEQYF
d_call: TRBD1
j_call: TRBJ2-7
clone_size: -
v_call: TRBV12-5

cdr3_nt: TGTGCCAGCAGCGGTACGTGGGGGAGCTCCTACAATGAGCAGTTCTTC
cdr3_aa: CASSGTWGSSYNEQFF
d_call: -
j_call: TRBJ2-1
clone_size: many
v_call: TRBV28

cdr3_nt: TGTGCCAGCAGTGAAGCGGAGGGGGACAGGGGGCTTTATGGCTACACCTTC
cdr3_aa: CASSEAEGDRGLYGYTF
d_call: TRBD1
j_call: TRBJ1-2
clone_size: -
v_call: TRBV6-1